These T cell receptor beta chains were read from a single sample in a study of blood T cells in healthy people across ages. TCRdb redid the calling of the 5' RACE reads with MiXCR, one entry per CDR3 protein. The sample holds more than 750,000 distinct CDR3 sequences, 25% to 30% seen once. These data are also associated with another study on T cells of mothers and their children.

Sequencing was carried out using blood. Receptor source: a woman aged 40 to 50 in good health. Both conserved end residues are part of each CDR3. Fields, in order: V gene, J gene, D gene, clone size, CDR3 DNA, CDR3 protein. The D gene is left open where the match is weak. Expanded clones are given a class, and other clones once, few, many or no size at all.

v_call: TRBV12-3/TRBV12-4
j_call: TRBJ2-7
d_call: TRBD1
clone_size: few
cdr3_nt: TGTGCCAGCAGTTTACTGCCGGGGACAGGGGAAGGCGAGCAGTACTTC
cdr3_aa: CASSLLPGTGEGEQYF

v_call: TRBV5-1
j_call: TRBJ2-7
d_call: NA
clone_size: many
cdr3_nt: TGCGCCAGCAGCTTGGCCAGCAGATCCTACGAGCAGTACTTC
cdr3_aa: CASSLASRSYEQYF

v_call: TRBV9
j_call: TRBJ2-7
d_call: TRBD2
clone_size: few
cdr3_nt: TGTGCCAGCAGCGTACAAGATAGCGGGGGGGCCGACTCTTTCTACGAGCAGTACTTC
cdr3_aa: CASSVQDSGGADSFYEQYF

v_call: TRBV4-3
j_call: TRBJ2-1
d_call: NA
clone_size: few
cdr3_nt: TGCGCCAGCAGCCAAGAACTAGGGGACGCCTACAATGAGCAGTTCTTC
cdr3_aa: CASSQELGDAYNEQFF

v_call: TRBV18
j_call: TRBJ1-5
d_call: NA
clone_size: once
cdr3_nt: TGTGCCAGCTCACCACAATCTATGCAGGGGACGAGCAGGGCCCAGCATTTT
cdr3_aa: CASSPQSMQGTSRAQHF

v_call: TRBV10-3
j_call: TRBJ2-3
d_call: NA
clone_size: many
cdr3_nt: TGTGCCATCAGTCCAGGTGGGAGCACAGATACGCAGTATTTT
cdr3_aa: CAISPGGSTDTQYF

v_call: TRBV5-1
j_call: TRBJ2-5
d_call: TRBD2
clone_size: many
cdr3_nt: TGTGCCAGCAGCTTGGGGTTAGCGGGGGACCAAGAGACCCAGTACTTC
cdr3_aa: CASSLGLAGDQETQYF

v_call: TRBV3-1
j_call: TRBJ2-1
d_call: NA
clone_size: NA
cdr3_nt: TGTGCCAGCAGGGCGGGACACCGTCTTCGGAATGAGCAGTTCTTC
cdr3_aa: CASRAGHRLRNEQFF

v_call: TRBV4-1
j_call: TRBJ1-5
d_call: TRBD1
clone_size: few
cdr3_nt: TGCGCCAGCAGCCAAGATCAAGGGGGCAGGGGATTGGGCAATCAGCCCCAGCATTTT
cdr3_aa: CASSQDQGGRGLGNQPQHF

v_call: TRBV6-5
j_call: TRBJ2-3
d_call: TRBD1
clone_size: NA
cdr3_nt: TGTGCCAGCAGAGCCCAGGGACAGGCGGTCACAGATACGCAGTATTTT
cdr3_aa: CASRAQGQAVTDTQYF

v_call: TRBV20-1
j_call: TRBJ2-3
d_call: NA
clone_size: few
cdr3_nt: TGCAGTGCTAGAGATCTGGCGGGGGCCAGCACAGATACGCAGTATTTT
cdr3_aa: CSARDLAGASTDTQYF

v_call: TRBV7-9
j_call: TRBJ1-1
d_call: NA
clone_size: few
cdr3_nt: TGTGCCAGCAGCTTAGGCCAGGGCGGGGTGAACACTGAAGCTTTCTTT
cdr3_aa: CASSLGQGGVNTEAFF

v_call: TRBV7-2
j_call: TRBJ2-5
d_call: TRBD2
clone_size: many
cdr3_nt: TGTGCCAGCAGACCCCATGGGAGCGGGGGAGAGACCCAGTACTTC
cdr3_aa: CASRPHGSGGETQYF

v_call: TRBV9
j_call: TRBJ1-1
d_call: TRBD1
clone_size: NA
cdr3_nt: TGTGCCAGCAGCGTGACGGTCCAGGGGGACACTGAAGCTTTCTTT
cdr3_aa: CASSVTVQGDTEAFF

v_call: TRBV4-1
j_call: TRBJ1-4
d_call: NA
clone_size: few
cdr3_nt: TGCGCCAGCAGCCAAGAAAGTCGGGGGGAAAAACTGTTTTTT
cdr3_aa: CASSQESRGEKLFF

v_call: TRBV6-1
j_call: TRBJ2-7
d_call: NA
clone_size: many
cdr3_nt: TGTGCCAGCAGTGAACTTTGGCAGGGAGGCTACGAGCAGTACTTC
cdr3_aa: CASSELWQGGYEQYF

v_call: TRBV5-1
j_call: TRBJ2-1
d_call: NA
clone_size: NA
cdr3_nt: TGCGCCAGCAGCTTGGAAGGAGCGGGTAGGAATGAGCAGTTCTTC
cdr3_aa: CASSLEGAGRNEQFF

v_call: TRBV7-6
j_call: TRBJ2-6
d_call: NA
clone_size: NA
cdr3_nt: TGTGCCAGCAGCTCCGGGACAAGCGAATCCAGCGTCCTGACTTTC
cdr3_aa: CASSSGTSESSVLTF

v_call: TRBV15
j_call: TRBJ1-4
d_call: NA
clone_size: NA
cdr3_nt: TGTGCCACCAGCAGGGTGAGGGGGGTTAATGAAAAACTGTTTTTT
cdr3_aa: CATSRVRGVNEKLFF

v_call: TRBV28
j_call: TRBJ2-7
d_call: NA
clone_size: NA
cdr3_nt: TGTGCCGGCAGTTTGGGCTCCTACGAGCAGTACTTC
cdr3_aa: CAGSLGSYEQYF

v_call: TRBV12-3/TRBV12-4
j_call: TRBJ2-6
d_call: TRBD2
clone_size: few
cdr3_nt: TGTGCCAGCAGTTTAGACCCGGGACTAGCGGCCTCTGGGGCCAACGTCCTGACTTTC
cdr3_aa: CASSLDPGLAASGANVLTF

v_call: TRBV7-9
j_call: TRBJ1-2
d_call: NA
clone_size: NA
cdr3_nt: TGTGCCAGCAGCTTAGGTGGGGCAGCCACCTATGGCTACACCTTC
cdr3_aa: CASSLGGAATYGYTF